This T cell receptor beta chain stems from a study of identical twins. A single record per CDR3 protein comes from TCRdb applying MiXCR to the 5' RACE reads. The repertoire holds 350,000 to 400,000 distinct CDR3 sequences, 8.5% to 10% seen once, with over 7% in the top ten. Study-level points and caveats: Within cord blood, abundant beta clonotypes carried fewer insertions, but memory repertoires showed no such trend. For monozygotic twins, models underestimated out-of-frame TCR alpha sharing.

A remark on this clonotype: The antigen remains undetermined.

Per the germline V gene, CDR1 is SEHNR and CDR2 is FQNEAQ (reference sequence). V dropped 4 bases and J dropped 4; count of bases not matched to a gene: 3. CDR3 length: 14 amino acids. Sequenced input: naive T cells sorted from blood. This TCR came from a woman in her forties or fifties in good health. The chain recombines TRBV7-9 with TRBJ2-5; TRBD1 matches 10 bases. The chain's CDR3 is CASSSWTGGETQYF. The CDR3 nucleotides read TGTGCCAGCAGCTCTTGGACAGGGGGAGAGACCCAGTACTTC. Together with reference TRBV7-9 and TRBJ2-5, the CDR3 gives the full variable domain: DTGVSQNPRHKITKRGQNVTFRCDPISEHNRLYWYRQTLGQGPEFLTYFQNEAQLEKSRLLSDRFSAERPKGSFSTLEIQRTEQGDSAMYLCASSSWTGGETQYFGPGTRLLVL.